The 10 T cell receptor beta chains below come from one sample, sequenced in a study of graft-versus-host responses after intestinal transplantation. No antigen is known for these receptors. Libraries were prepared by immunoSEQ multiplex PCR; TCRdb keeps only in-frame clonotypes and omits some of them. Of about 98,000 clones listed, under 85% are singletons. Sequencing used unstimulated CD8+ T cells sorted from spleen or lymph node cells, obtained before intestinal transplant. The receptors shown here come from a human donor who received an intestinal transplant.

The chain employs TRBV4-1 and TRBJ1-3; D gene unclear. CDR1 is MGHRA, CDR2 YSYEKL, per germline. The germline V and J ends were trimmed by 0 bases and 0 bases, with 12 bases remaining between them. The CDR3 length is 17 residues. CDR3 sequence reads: CASSQDGPLSSGNTIYF. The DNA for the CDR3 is TGCGCCAGCAGCCAAGACGGTCCCCTTTCCTCTGGAAACACCATATATTTT.

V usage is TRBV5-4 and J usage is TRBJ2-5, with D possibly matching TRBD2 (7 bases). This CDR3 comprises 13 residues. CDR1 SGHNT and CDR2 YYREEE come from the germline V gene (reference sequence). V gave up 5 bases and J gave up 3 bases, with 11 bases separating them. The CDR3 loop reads CASRGGGKETQYF. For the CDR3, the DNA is TGTGCCAGCAGGGGAGGGGGAAAAGAGACCCAGTACTTC.

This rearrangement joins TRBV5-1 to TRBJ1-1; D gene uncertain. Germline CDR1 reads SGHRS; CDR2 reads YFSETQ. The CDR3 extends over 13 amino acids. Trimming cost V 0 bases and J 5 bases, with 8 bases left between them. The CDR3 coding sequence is TGCGCCAGCAGCTTGGTTCGAGGGACTGAAGCTTTCTTT. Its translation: CASSLVRGTEAFF.

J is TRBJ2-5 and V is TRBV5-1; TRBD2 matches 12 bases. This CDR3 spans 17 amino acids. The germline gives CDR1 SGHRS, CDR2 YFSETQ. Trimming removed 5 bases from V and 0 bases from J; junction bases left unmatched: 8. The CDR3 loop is CASRQSTSGGYQETQYF. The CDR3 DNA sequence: TGCGCCAGCAGGCAGTCAACTAGCGGGGGGTACCAAGAGACCCAGTACTTC.

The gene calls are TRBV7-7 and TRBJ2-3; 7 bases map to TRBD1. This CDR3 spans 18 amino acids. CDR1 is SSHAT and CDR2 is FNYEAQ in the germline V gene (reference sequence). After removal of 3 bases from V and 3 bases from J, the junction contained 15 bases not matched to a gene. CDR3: CASSFLLDRVRKTDTQYF. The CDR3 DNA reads TGTGCCAGCAGCTTTCTTCTTGACAGGGTTCGGAAGACAGATACGCAGTATTTT.

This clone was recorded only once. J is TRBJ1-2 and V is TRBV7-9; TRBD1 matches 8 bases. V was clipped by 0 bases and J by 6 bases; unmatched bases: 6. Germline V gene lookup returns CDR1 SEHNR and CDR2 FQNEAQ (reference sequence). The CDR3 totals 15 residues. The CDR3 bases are TGTGCCAGCAGCTTAGCTCCTGGACAGGGTGATGGCTACACCTTC. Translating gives CASSLAPGQGDGYTF.

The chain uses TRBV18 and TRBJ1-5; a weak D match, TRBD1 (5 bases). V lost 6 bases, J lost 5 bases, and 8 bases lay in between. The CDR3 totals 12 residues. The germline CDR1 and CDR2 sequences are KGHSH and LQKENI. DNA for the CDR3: TGTGCCAGCTCGGGGGGGGATCAGCCCCAGCATTTT. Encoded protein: CASSGGDQPQHF.

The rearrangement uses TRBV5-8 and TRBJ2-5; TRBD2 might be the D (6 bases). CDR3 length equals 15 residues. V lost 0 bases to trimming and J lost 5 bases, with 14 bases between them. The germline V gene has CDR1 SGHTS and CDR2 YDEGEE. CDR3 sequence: CASSLGFGGSETQYF. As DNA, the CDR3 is TGTGCCAGCAGCTTGGGATTTGGAGGGAGCGAGACCCAGTACTTC.

CDR3 DNA sequence: TGTGCCACCAGCAGGGGGGATCACTCCTACAATGAGCAGTTCTTC. Amino acid sequence: CATSRGDHSYNEQFF. The chain carries TRBV15 and TRBJ2-1; D tentatively reads TRBD1 or TRBD2 (5 bases each). V lost 3 bases, J lost 0 bases, and 9 bases lay in between. The CDR3 is made up of 15 amino acids. Germline lookup yields CDR1 LNHNV and CDR2 YYDKDF (reference sequence).

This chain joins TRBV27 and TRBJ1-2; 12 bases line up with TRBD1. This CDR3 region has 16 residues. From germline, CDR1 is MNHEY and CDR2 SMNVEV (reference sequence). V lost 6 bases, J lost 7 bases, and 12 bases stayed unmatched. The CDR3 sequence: CASRTPRGQGAFGYTF. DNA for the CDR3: TGTGCCAGCAGAACCCCCAGGGGACAGGGGGCGTTTGGCTACACCTTC.